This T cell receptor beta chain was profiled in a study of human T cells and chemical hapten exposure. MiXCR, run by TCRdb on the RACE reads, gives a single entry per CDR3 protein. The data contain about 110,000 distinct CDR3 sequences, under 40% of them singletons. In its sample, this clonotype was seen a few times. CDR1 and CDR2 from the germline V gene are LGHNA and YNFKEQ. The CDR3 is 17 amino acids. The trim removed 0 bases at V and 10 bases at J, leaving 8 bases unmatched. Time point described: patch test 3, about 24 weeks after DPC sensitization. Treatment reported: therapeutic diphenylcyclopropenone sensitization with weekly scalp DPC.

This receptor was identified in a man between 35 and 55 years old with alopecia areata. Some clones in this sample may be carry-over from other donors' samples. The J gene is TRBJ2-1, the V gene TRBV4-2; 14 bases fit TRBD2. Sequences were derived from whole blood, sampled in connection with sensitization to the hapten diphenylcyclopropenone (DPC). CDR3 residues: CASSQDPGTSGSREQFF. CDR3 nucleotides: TGTGCCAGCAGCCAAGACCCCGGGACTAGCGGGAGTAGGGAGCAGTTCTTC.